This TCR beta chain was identified in a study of blood T cells in healthy people across ages. Germline values: CDR1 MGHRA, CDR2 YSYEKL. This CDR3 region has 14 residues. V shed 3 bases, J shed 6 bases, and the junction held 6 bases outside the gene matches. Primed by a sample-barcoded 5' primer and a J-beta primer mix, a second PCR proceeded for about 6 to 11 cycles. From the 5' RACE reads, TCRdb called clonotypes with MiXCR, one entry per CDR3 protein. The sample yields around 800,000 distinct CDR3 sequences, around a quarter seen once. These data were also filed under a second study, of T cells of mothers and their children.

Sequenced input: blood. The chain recombines TRBV4-1 with TRBJ2-3, with TRBD2 identical over 7 bases. The sequence came from a boy aged 10-17 years in good health. The CDR3 coding sequence is TGCGCCAGCAGCCAGGGTCGCGGGGGTGATACGCAGTATTTT. Protein sequence: CASSQGRGGDTQYF.